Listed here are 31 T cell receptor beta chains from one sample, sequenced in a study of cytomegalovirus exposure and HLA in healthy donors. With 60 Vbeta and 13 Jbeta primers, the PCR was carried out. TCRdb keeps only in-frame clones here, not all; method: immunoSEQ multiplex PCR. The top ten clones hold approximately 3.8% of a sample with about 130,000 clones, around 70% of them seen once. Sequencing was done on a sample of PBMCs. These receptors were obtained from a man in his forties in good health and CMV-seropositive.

CDR3 residues: CASSTHGVAGGEQFF. CDR3 in DNA: TGTGCCAGCAGCACACACGGGGTAGCGGGTGGTGAGCAGTTCTTC. J is TRBJ2-1 and V is TRBV2; TRBD2 matches at 7 bases. The V and J ends lost 6 bases and 9 bases, in that order; junction bases with no gene match: 14. The CDR3 sequence is 15 residues long. Germline V gene data show CDR1 as SNHLY and CDR2 as FYNNEI.

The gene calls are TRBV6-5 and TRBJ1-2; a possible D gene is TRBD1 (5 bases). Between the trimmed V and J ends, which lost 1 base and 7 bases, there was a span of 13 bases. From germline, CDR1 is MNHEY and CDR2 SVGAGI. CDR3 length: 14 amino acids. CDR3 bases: TGTGCCAGCAGTTACTATAGGGTGGGGCCTGGCTACACCTTC. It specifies CASSYYRVGPGYTF.

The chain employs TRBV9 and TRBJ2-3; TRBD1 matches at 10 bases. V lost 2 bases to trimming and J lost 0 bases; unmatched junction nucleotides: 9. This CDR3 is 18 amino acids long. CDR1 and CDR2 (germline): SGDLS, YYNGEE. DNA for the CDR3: TGTGCCAGCAGCGTCGGACAGGGGGGCCTAGTTAGCACAGATACGCAGTATTTT. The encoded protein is CASSVGQGGLVSTDTQYF.

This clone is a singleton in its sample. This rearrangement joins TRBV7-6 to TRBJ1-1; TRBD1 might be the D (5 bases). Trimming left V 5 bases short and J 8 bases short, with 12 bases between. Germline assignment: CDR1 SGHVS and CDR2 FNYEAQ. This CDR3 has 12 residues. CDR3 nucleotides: TGTGCCAGCAGCCCCGGGGGTAGGGAAGCTTTCTTT. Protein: CASSPGGREAFF.

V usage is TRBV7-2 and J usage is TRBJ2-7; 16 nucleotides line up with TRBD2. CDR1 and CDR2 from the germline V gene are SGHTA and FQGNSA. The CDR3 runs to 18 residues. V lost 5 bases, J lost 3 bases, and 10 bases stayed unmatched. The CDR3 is CASSVRGLAGGRGYEQYF. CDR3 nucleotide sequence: TGTGCCAGCAGCGTTAGGGGACTAGCGGGAGGGCGGGGCTACGAGCAGTACTTC.

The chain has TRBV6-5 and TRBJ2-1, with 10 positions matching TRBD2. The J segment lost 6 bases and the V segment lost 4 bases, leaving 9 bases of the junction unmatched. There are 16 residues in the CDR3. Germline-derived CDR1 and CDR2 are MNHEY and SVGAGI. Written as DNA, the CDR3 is TGTGCCAGCAGTTCCCCCCAGCGGGAGGGCGTCAATGAGCAGTTCTTC. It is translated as CASSSPQREGVNEQFF.

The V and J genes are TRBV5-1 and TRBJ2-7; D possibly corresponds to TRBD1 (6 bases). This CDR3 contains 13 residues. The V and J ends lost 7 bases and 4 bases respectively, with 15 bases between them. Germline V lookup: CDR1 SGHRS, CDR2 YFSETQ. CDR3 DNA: TGCGCCAGCCAGGGGCTTATCGGGTACGAGCAGTACTTC. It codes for CASQGLIGYEQYF.

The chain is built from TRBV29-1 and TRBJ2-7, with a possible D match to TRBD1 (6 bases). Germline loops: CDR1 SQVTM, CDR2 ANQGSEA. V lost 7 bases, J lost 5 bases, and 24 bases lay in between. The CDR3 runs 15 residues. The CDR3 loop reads CSASGTSGIRDEQYF. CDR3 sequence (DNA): TGCAGCGCAAGTGGGACATCGGGGATCCGGGACGAGCAGTACTTC.

Here the CDR3 reads CASSIGDPRDEQFF. DNA of the CDR3: TGTGCCAGTAGTATAGGGGATCCCAGGGATGAGCAGTTCTTC. This chain uses TRBV19 with TRBJ2-1, with D possibly matching TRBD1 (5 bases). The CDR3 sequence is 14 residues long. Trimming took 1 base from V and 8 from J, leaving 12 bases between them. Germline assignment: CDR1 LNHDA and CDR2 SQIVND (reference sequence).

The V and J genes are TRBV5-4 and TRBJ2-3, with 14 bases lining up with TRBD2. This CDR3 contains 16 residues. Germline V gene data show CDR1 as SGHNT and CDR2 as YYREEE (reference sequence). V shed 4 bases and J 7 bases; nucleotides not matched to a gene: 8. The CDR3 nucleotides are TGTGCCAGCAGCCGGACTAGCGGGAGGCCCTTGAATACGCAGTATTTT. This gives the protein CASSRTSGRPLNTQYF.

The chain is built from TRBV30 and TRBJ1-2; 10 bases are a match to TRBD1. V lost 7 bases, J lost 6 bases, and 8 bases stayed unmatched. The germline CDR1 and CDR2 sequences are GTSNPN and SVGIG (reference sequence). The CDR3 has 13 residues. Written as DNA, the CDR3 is TGTGCCTCCTCGACAGGGGGCTGGGATGGCTACACCTTC. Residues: CASSTGGWDGYTF.

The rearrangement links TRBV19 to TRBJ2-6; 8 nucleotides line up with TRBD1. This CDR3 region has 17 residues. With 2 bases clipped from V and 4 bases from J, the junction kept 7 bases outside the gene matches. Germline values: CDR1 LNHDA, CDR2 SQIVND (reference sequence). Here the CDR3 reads CASSIFGQGAGANVLTF. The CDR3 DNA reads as TGTGCCAGTAGTATATTCGGCCAGGGGGCCGGGGCCAACGTCCTGACTTTC.

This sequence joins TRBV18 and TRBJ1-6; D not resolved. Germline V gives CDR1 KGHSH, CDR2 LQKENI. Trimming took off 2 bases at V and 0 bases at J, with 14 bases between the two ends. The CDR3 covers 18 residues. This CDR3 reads CASSPGGRYSSYNSPLHF. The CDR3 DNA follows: TGTGCCAGCTCACCAGGAGGAAGGTACAGCTCCTATAATTCACCCCTCCACTTT.

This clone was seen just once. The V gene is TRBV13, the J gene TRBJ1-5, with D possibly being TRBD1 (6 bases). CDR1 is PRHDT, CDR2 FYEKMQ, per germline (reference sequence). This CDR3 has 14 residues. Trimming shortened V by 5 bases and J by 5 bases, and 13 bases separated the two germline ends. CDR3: CASSPGVGHQPQHF. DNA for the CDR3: TGTGCCAGCAGCCCAGGGGTAGGCCATCAGCCCCAGCATTTT. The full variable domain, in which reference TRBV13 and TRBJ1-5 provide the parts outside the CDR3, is AAGVIQSPRHLIKEKRETATLKCYPIPRHDTVYWYQQGPGQDPQFLISFYEKMQSDKGSIPDRFSAQQFSDYHSELNMSSLELGDSALYFCASSPGVGHQPQHFGDGTRLSIL.

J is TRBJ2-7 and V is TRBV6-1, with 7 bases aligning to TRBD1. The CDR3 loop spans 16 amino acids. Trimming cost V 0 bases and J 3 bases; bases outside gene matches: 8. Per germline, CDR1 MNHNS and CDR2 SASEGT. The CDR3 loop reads CASSEADRVPLYEQYF. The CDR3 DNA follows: TGTGCCAGCAGTGAAGCAGACAGGGTCCCCCTCTACGAGCAGTACTTC.

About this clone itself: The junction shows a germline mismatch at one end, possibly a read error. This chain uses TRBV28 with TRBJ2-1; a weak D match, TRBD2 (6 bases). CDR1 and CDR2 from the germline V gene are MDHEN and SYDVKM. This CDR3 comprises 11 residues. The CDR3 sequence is CASSGPWGRLF. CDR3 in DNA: TGTGCCAGCAGCGGACCTTGGGGGAGGCTCTTC.

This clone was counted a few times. The CDR3 DNA is TGTGCCAGCAGCCAAGCGGGGGGAGGTGATACGCAGTATTTT. Protein sequence: CASSQAGGGDTQYF. This chain joins TRBV7-6 and TRBJ2-3; TRBD2 matches 9 bases. The CDR3 totals 14 residues. Germline loops: CDR1 SGHVS, CDR2 FNYEAQ. Trimming removed 5 bases from V and 6 bases from J; junction bases left unmatched: 6.

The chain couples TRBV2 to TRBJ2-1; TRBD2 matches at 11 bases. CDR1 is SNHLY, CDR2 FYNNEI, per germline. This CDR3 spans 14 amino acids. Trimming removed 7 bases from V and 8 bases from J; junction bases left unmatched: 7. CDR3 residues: CASNWDSGRDEQFF. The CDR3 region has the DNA TGTGCCAGCAATTGGGATAGCGGGAGGGATGAGCAGTTCTTC.

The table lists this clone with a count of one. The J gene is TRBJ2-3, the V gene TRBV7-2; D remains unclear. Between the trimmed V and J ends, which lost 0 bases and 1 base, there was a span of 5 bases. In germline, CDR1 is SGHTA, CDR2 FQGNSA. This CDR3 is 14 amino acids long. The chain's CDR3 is CASSLARGTDTQYF. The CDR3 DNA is TGTGCCAGCAGCTTAGCCCGGGGCACAGATACGCAGTATTTT.

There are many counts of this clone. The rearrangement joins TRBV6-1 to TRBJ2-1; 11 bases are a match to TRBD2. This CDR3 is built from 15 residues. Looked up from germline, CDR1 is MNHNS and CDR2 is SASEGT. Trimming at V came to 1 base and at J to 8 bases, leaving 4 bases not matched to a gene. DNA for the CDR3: TGTGCCAGCAGTGAAGGACTAGCGGGGTCATATGAGCAGTTCTTC. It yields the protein CASSEGLAGSYEQFF.

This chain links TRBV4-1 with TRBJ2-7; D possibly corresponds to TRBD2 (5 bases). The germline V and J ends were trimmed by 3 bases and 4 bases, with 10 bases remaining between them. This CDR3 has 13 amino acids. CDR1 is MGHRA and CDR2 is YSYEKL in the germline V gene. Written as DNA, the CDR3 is TGCGCCAGCAGCCAGACGGGGAAGTACGAGCAGTACTTC. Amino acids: CASSQTGKYEQYF.

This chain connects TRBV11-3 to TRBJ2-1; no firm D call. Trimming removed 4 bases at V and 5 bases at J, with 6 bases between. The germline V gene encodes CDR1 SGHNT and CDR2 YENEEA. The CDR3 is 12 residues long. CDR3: CASSSRHNEQFF. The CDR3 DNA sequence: TGTGCCAGCAGCTCGCGGCACAATGAGCAGTTCTTC.

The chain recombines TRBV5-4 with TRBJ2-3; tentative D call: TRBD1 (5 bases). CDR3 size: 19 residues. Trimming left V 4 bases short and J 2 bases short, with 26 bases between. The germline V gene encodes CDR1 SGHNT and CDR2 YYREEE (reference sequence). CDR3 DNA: TGTGCCAGCAGCCTCGAGTCGGTCTCGTGGGGCGGAGACACAGATACGCAGTATTTT. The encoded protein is CASSLESVSWGGDTDTQYF.

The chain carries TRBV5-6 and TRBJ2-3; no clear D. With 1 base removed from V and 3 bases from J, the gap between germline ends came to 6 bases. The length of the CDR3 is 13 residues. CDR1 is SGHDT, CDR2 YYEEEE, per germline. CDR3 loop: CASSLPATDTQYF. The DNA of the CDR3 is TGTGCCAGCAGCTTGCCAGCGACAGATACGCAGTATTTT.

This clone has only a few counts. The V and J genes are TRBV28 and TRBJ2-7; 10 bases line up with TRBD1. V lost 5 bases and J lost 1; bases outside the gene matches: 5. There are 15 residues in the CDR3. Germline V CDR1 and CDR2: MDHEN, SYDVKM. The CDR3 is CASSNAGQGSYEQYF. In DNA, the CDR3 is TGTGCCAGCAGTAACGCGGGACAGGGGTCCTACGAGCAGTACTTC.

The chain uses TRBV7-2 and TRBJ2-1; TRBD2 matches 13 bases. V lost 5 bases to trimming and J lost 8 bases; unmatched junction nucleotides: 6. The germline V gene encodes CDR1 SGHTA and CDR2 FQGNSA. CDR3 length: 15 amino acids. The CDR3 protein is CASSLLAGGPHEQFF. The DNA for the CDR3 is TGTGCCAGCAGCCTACTAGCGGGAGGGCCCCATGAGCAGTTCTTC.

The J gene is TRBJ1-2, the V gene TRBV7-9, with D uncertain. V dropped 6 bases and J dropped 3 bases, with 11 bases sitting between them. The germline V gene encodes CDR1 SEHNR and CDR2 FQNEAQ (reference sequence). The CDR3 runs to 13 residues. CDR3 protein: CASRPLGDYGYTF. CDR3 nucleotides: TGTGCCAGCAGACCGCTAGGCGACTATGGCTACACCTTC.

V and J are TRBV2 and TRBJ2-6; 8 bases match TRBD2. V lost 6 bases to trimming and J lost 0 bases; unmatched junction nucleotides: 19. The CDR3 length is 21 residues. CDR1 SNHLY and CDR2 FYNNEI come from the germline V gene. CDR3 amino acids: CASSHLGQLAEGPSGANVLTF. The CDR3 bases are TGTGCCAGCAGCCATTTGGGTCAACTAGCGGAAGGCCCCTCTGGGGCCAACGTCCTGACTTTC.

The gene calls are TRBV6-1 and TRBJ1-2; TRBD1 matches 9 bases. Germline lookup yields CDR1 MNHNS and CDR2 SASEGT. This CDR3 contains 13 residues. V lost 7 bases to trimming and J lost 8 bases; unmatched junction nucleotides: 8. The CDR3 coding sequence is TGTGCCAGCAAGACCTCCGGGACAGGGGGCTACACCTTC. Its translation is CASKTSGTGGYTF.

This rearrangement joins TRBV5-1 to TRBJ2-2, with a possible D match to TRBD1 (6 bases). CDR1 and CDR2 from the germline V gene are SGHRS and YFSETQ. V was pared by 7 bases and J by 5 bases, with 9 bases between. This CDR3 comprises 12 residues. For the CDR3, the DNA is TGCGCCAGCCAAACAGGGACCGGGGAGCTGTTTTTT. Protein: CASQTGTGELFF. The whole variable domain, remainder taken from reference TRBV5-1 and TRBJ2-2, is KAGVTQTPRYLIKTRGQQVTLSCSPISGHRSVSWYQQTPGQGLQFLFEYFSETQRNKGNFPGRFSGRQFSNSRSEMNVSTLELGDSALYLCASQTGTGELFFGEGSRLTVL.

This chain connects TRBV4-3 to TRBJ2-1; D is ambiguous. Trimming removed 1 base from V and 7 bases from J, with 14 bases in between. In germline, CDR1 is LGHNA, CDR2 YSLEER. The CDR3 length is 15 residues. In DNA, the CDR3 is TGCGCCAGCAGCCAAGTTCTAGAGTTTGGGAATGAGCAGTTCTTC. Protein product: CASSQVLEFGNEQFF.